Presented here are 30 T cell receptor beta chains from one specimen sequenced in a study of neurological immune-mediated disorders. TCRdb passed the 5' RACE reads through MiXCR, listing each CDR3 protein once. The table records 30,000 to 40,000 distinct CDR3 sequences, 3.8% of them present only once. Sequences were obtained from PBMCs. The origin of the receptors is a man aged 30 to 45 with multiple sclerosis.

This clonotype was detected a few times. Compared with germline, one end of the junction differs, possibly owing to a read error. The CDR3 DNA reads as TGTGCCAGCACCAGGAAAGAGGATCAGCCCCAGAATTTT. Amino acids: CASTRKEDQPQNF. This rearrangement joins TRBV3-1 to TRBJ1-5; D gene uncertain. The CDR3 totals 13 residues. CDR1 is LGHDT, CDR2 YNNKEL, per germline (reference sequence).

This clonotype was detected ten times or more. The J gene is TRBJ2-3, the V gene TRBV20-1; D is unclear. The germline V gene has CDR1 DFQATT and CDR2 SNEGSKA (reference sequence). V gave up 5 bases and J gave up 3 bases, with 12 bases separating them. CDR3 size: 13 residues. The CDR3 sequence: CSALVSQTDTQYF. In nucleotides, the CDR3 is TGCAGTGCTCTAGTCTCGCAGACAGATACGCAGTATTTT.

This clonotype has at least ten counts. The chain recombines TRBV5-1 with TRBJ1-1; TRBD1 might be the D (6 bases). The V and J ends lost 4 bases and 5 bases respectively, with 15 bases between them. The CDR3 loop spans 14 amino acids. In germline, CDR1 is SGHRS, CDR2 YFSETQ. CDR3 sequence: CASSVQQGRTEAFF. Here the CDR3 DNA reads TGCGCCAGCAGCGTGCAACAGGGTAGAACTGAAGCTTTCTTT.

This clonotype occurred many times. V usage is TRBV7-9 and J usage is TRBJ1-5, with TRBD1 matching over 7 bases. CDR3 length equals 14 residues. Germline assignment: CDR1 SEHNR and CDR2 FQNEAQ (reference sequence). J lost 2 bases, V lost 5 bases, and 3 bases had no gene match. The CDR3: CASSLQGGNQPQHF. The CDR3 bases are TGTGCCAGCAGCCTCCAGGGGGGCAATCAGCCCCAGCATTTT.

This clonotype was seen ten or more times. The rearrangement uses TRBV20-1 and TRBJ2-3; D ambiguous. The germline V gene has CDR1 DFQATT and CDR2 SNEGSKA (reference sequence). The V gene lost 4 bases and the J gene lost 2 bases, with 13 bases spanning the gap. This CDR3 region has 14 residues. The CDR3 here is CSATTLTVTDTQYF. The CDR3 bases are TGCAGTGCTACCACCTTGACGGTCACAGATACGCAGTATTTT.

This clonotype occurred many times. Germline and junction disagree at one end, which may indicate a read error. The chain combines TRBV29-1 with TRBJ2-6, with a tentative D call TRBD2 (6 bases). Germline CDR1 reads SQVTM; CDR2 reads ANQGSEA. This CDR3 spans 12 amino acids. The CDR3 DNA reads as TGCAGCGGCCGGGGCGGGGACAACGTCCTGACTTTC. Its translation is CSGRGGDNVLTF.

Turning to this clonotype: A much larger clone differs by one base, so this may be a read error. This sequence joins TRBV4-3 and TRBJ1-2; perhaps TRBD1 as D (5 bases). This CDR3 region has 14 residues. CDR1 is LGHNA, CDR2 YSLEER, per germline. The CDR3 spells CASNQVDTFYGYTF. The CDR3 DNA sequence: TGCGCCAGCAACCAAGTGGACACCTTCTATGGCTACACCTTC.

This clonotype was recorded at least ten times. At one boundary the junction diverges from the germline segment, which might be a read error. This sequence joins TRBV7-9 and TRBJ1-5; tentatively, D is TRBD1 (5 bases). Germline CDR1 is SEHNR and CDR2 is FQNEAQ (reference sequence). The CDR3 totals 14 residues. The CDR3 nucleotides are TGTGCCAGCAGCTTAGCAGGGGAGGGTCAGCCCCAGAATTTT. Its translation: CASSLAGEGQPQNF.

In its sample, this clonotype was seen a few times. The rearrangement joins TRBV27 to TRBJ2-3; D not resolved. CDR3 length: 15 amino acids. The V end was cut by 2 bases, the J end by 0 bases, with 9 bases between. Germline loops: CDR1 MNHEY, CDR2 SMNVEV (reference sequence). Written as DNA, the CDR3 is TGTGCCAGCAGTTTACTAGGGTCTAGCACAGATACGCAGTATTTT. Translated, it gives CASSLLGSSTDTQYF.

This clonotype was detected ten times or more. V gene TRBV7-9 combines with J gene TRBJ2-2; perhaps TRBD1 as D (6 bases). Germline V gives CDR1 SEHNR, CDR2 FQNEAQ (reference sequence). Trimming took 5 bases from V and 4 from J, leaving 23 bases between them. The CDR3 extends over 18 amino acids. As DNA, the CDR3 is TGTGCCAGCAGCCCCCCCTGGGGAACAGGGAAGATCACCGGGGAGCTGTTTTTT. Residues: CASSPPWGTGKITGELFF.

This clonotype was seen repeatedly, ten times or more. This chain links TRBV5-1 with TRBJ2-1; the D gene is possibly TRBD1 (6 bases). From germline, CDR1 is SGHRS and CDR2 YFSETQ. Trimming shortened V by 4 bases and J by 2 bases, and 10 bases separated the two germline ends. This CDR3 is 14 amino acids long. The CDR3 is CASSVGTPYNEQFF. CDR3 nucleotide sequence: TGCGCCAGCAGCGTCGGGACACCCTACAATGAGCAGTTCTTC.

This clonotype has at least ten counts. The chain joins TRBV10-3 to TRBJ2-5; no definite D call. The CDR3 spans 14 residues. The germline CDR1 and CDR2 sequences are ENHRY and SYGVKD. V gave up 4 bases and J gave up 2 bases, with 11 bases separating them. The CDR3 DNA follows: TGTGCCATCAGTGTTTCGGGCCAGCAAGAGACCCAGTACTTC. Its protein product is CAISVSGQQETQYF.

This clonotype was detected only a few times. This chain joins TRBV7-2 and TRBJ2-1; 14 nucleotides match TRBD2. Losses at the gene ends were 5 bases for V and 4 bases for J; bases not matched to a gene: 4. Germline CDR1 is SGHTA and CDR2 is FQGNSA. The CDR3 has 16 residues. CDR3 nucleotide sequence: TGTGCCAGCAGCGCCCGGACTAGCGGGGGGTACAATGAGCAGTTCTTC. This encodes CASSARTSGGYNEQFF.

The sample holds many counts of this clonotype. V gene TRBV7-3 combines with J gene TRBJ2-3; no clear D gene. With 0 bases removed from V and 2 bases from J, the gap between germline ends came to 6 bases. The CDR3 has 14 residues. In germline, CDR1 is SGHTA, CDR2 FQGTGA. Written as DNA, the CDR3 is TGTGCCAGCAGCTTAACCCCAGTCACAGATACGCAGTATTTT. Translation gives CASSLTPVTDTQYF.

This clonotype was observed many times. The rearrangement joins TRBV5-1 to TRBJ2-7; D remains unclear. The CDR3 has 12 amino acids. Germline lookup yields CDR1 SGHRS and CDR2 YFSETQ. With 6 bases removed from V and 0 bases from J, the gap between germline ends came to 7 bases. The CDR3 spells CASKAASYEQYF. In DNA form, the CDR3 reads TGCGCCAGCAAGGCTGCCTCCTACGAGCAGTACTTC.

This clonotype was counted at least ten times. The chain joins TRBV5-1 to TRBJ2-2; D is perhaps TRBD1 (6 bases). The CDR3 contains 16 residues. Trimming cost V 4 bases and J 4 bases, with 17 bases left between them. The V gene's germline CDR1 is SGHRS and CDR2 YFSETQ. As DNA, the CDR3 is TGCGCCAGCAGCCCTAACAGGGCGTCGGCCACCGGGGAGCTGTTTTTT. Protein sequence: CASSPNRASATGELFF.

This clonotype was seen repeatedly, ten times or more. J is TRBJ2-1 and V is TRBV7-8; D ambiguous. V shed 3 bases and J shed 6 bases, with 12 bases lying between them. The V gene's germline CDR1 is SGHVS and CDR2 FQNEAQ. CDR3 length equals 14 residues. CDR3 nucleotides: TGTGCCAGCAGCTTCCGAGAAGGCGGCAATGAGCAGTTCTTC. It specifies CASSFREGGNEQFF.

This clonotype was observed many times. J is TRBJ2-7 and V is TRBV7-2; a weak D match, TRBD1 (6 bases). V lost 1 base and J lost 6, with 13 bases in between. This CDR3 contains 14 residues. The germline V gene encodes CDR1 SGHTA and CDR2 FQGNSA. The CDR3 is CASSLGQVSTEQYF. In DNA form, the CDR3 reads TGTGCCAGCAGCTTAGGACAGGTGTCGACCGAGCAGTACTTC.

A word on this clonotype: A read error may account for a junction end that differs from germline. V and J are TRBV6-5 and TRBJ1-6, with a possible D match to TRBD1 (5 bases). From germline, CDR1 is MNHEY and CDR2 SVGAGI. This CDR3 is 13 amino acids long. CDR3: CASGGRINSPLNF. The CDR3, as DNA: TGTGCCAGCGGGGGACGGATAAATTCACCCCTCAACTTT.

In this sample, this clonotype turned up many times. J is TRBJ2-2 and V is TRBV5-1; D call uncertain. Deletions cut 4 bases from V and 0 bases from J, with 13 bases between. CDR1 and CDR2 from the germline V gene are SGHRS and YFSETQ. The CDR3 sequence is 16 residues long. The CDR3 coding sequence is TGCGCCAGCAGCCTCAAACAGAGAGCGAACACCGGGGAGCTGTTTTTT. Encoded protein: CASSLKQRANTGELFF.

This clonotype was counted many times. J is TRBJ2-1 and V is TRBV5-1; no clear D. Germline CDR1 is SGHRS and CDR2 is YFSETQ. The CDR3 is made up of 14 amino acids. V lost 4 bases to trimming and J lost 3 bases, with 11 bases between them. CDR3 loop: CASSKNFNYNEQFF. The CDR3 coding sequence is TGCGCCAGCAGCAAGAACTTCAACTACAATGAGCAGTTCTTC.

This rearrangement joins TRBV20-1 to TRBJ1-5; unclear D gene. Germline CDR1 and CDR2: DFQATT and SNEGSKA (reference sequence). This CDR3 spans 13 amino acids. V was pared by 0 bases and J by 7 bases, with 10 bases between. The CDR3 protein is CSARDPGFQPQHF. The CDR3 nucleotides are TGCAGTGCTAGAGATCCAGGATTCCAGCCCCAGCATTTT.

This clonotype was found a few times. The chain has TRBV6-4 and TRBJ2-3, with 12 bases fitting TRBD1. The CDR3 contains 16 residues. The V segment lost 2 bases and the J segment 1 base; nucleotides outside the gene matches: 1. Germline assignment: CDR1 MRHNA and CDR2 SNTAGT. The CDR3 reads CASSDGTGGGTDTQYF. In nucleotides, the CDR3 is TGTGCCAGCAGTGACGGGACAGGGGGCGGCACAGATACGCAGTATTTT.

There are many counts of this clonotype. The chain is built from TRBV4-1 and TRBJ1-5; TRBD1 might be the D (5 bases). The germline V and J ends were trimmed by 0 bases and 2 bases, with 8 bases remaining between them. Germline V CDR1 and CDR2: MGHRA, YSYEKL. The CDR3 has 15 amino acids. The DNA of the CDR3 is TGCGCCAGCAGCCAAGATATGGGGGGCAATCAGCCCCAGCATTTT. It codes for CASSQDMGGNQPQHF.

In this sample, this clonotype turned up many times. This chain joins TRBV12-3 or TRBV12-4 and TRBJ1-1; 7 positions agree with TRBD1. V was pared by 6 bases and J by 6 bases, with 7 bases of the junction left unmatched. The CDR3 is 13 amino acids. The CDR3 loop reads CASRSGQMAEAFF. The CDR3 DNA follows: TGTGCCAGCAGGTCGGGACAGATGGCTGAAGCTTTCTTT.

This clonotype occurred many times. This rearrangement joins TRBV3-1 to TRBJ1-1; the D gene is possibly TRBD1 (5 bases). Trimming shortened V by 3 bases and J by 5 bases, and 10 bases separated the two germline ends. This CDR3 spans 13 amino acids. Germline V gene sequence: CDR1 LGHDT, CDR2 YNNKEL (reference sequence). The CDR3, as DNA: TGTGCCAGCAGCCATTCAGGGAGGACTGAAGCTTTCTTT. Encoded protein: CASSHSGRTEAFF. Together with reference TRBV3-1 and TRBJ1-1, the CDR3 gives the full variable domain: DTAVSQTPKYLVTQMGNDKSIKCEQNLGHDTMYWYKQDSKKFLKIMFSYNNKELIINETVPNRFSPKSPDKAHLNLHINSLELGDSAVYFCASSHSGRTEAFFGQGTRLTVV.

Many counts were recorded for this clonotype. The chain employs TRBV7-8 and TRBJ1-2; D perhaps matches TRBD1 (6 bases). V was cut by 0 bases and J by 6 bases, with 14 bases left in between. The germline V gene has CDR1 SGHVS and CDR2 FQNEAQ. The CDR3 covers 15 residues. Written as DNA, the CDR3 is TGTGCCAGCAGCTTAGCCTACTGGAGGGGGGATGGCTACACCTTC. Protein product: CASSLAYWRGDGYTF.

The table lists this clonotype with many counts. One junction end does not reproduce the germline sequence, and a read error may be involved. This rearrangement joins TRBV7-9 to TRBJ1-1; no definite D call. This CDR3 is built from 12 residues. Germline V CDR1 and CDR2: SEHNR, FQNEAQ (reference sequence). CDR3: CASSLGPVEGGF. The CDR3 DNA is TGTGCCAGCAGCTTAGGCCCTGTGGAGGGAGGGTTT.

The gene calls are TRBV7-8 and TRBJ2-1; 7 positions match TRBD2. The length of the CDR3 is 14 residues. V shed 4 bases, J shed 7 bases, and the junction held 7 bases outside the gene matches. Germline assignment: CDR1 SGHVS and CDR2 FQNEAQ. CDR3 residues: CASSWGGLANEQFF. CDR3 DNA sequence: TGTGCCAGCAGCTGGGGGGGACTGGCGAATGAGCAGTTCTTC.

This clonotype has ten or more counts. The rearrangement links TRBV29-1 to TRBJ2-7; TRBD2 matches at 8 bases. This CDR3 contains 14 residues. Trimming removed 2 bases from V and 1 base from J; junction bases left unmatched: 4. Germline loops: CDR1 SQVTM, CDR2 ANQGSEA. The CDR3 reads CSVELSGGSYEQYF. The CDR3 DNA reads TGCAGCGTTGAACTAAGCGGGGGTTCCTACGAGCAGTACTTC.